The clone carrying this T cell receptor (beta chain) was detected only a few times. The antigen remains unidentified. These data originate in a study of identical twins. Regarding the study as a whole: In beta out-of-frame sequences, the excess sharing between twins was weaker.

Germline assignment: CDR1 KGHSH and CDR2 LQKENI. The trim removed 4 bases at V and 7 bases at J, leaving 8 bases unmatched. CDR3 length equals 14 residues. A universal primer site came from template switching; cDNA carried unique molecular identifiers. TCRdb reprocessed the 5' RACE reads with MiXCR, giving one entry per CDR3 protein. The top ten clones hold approximately 0.25% of a sample with 1.5 million to 2 million distinct CDR3 sequences, around a third of them seen once. With no exceptions, donors were healthy Caucasians. The V gene is TRBV18, the J gene TRBJ1-2; 8 bases map to TRBD1. The clonotype was recovered from a newborn girl in good health. Input material: cord blood. CDR3 protein: CASSLRDRTSGYTF. The CDR3 bases are TGTGCCAGCTCACTCCGGGACAGGACCTCTGGCTACACCTTC.